What follows describes a single TCR beta chain. Its matching antigen is unknown. The assay was immunoSEQ multiplex PCR, and TCRdb's table has in-frame clones only and misses some. The sample includes approximately 16,000 clones, approximately 85% of them seen just once. The sample comes from a study of OX40 agonist ivuxolimab in advanced cancers. Findings of the study overall: In the 0.1 to 3.0 mg/kg range, CD4+ and CD8+ blood T cells had expanded clonally by week 6. At 0.1-3.0 mg/kg, partial responders had clonal expansion among the lowest observed.

The ends were cut back, 0 bases at V and 4 bases at J, with 11 bases in the middle. Germline values: CDR1 SGHNT, CDR2 YYREEE (reference sequence). The CDR3 is 15 residues long. The chain has TRBV5-4 and TRBJ2-1; possible D gene TRBD1, 6 bases. The origin of this receptor is an adult with an advanced solid tumor such as melanoma, head and neck, liver or kidney cancer. Sequencing was performed on CD4+ or CD8+ T cells sorted from blood, taken in a trial of the OX40 agonist ivuxolimab. The CDR3 reads CASSLVGHAYNEQFF. Written as DNA, the CDR3 is TGTGCCAGCAGCTTGGTGGGACACGCATACAATGAGCAGTTCTTC.